The 22 T cell receptor beta chains below all came from one sample that was sequenced in a study of T cell responses to AZD1222 COVID-19 vaccine. Sequenced by immunoSEQ multiplex PCR; TCRdb stores in-frame clones only, minus some. The table has 150,000 to 200,000 clones, around 92% seen once. The material was peripheral blood, obtained 28 days after the second AZD1222 dose. The receptors were gathered from an adult who received the AZD1222 COVID-19 vaccine.

The chain links TRBV7-8 to TRBJ1-1, with 8 nucleotides matching TRBD1. V lost 3 bases, J lost 3 bases, and 15 bases stayed unmatched. The CDR3 sequence is 18 residues long. Germline CDR1 and CDR2: SGHVS and FQNEAQ. CDR3 DNA sequence: TGTGCCAGCAGCTTGTATCCGGACAGGGTGGTATTAGACACTGAAGCTTTCTTT. Amino acids: CASSLYPDRVVLDTEAFF.

The chain links TRBV7-2 to TRBJ1-1; a weak D match, TRBD1 (6 bases). Trimming took 0 bases from V and 0 from J, leaving 14 bases between them. The CDR3 spans 17 residues. Germline V gives CDR1 SGHTA, CDR2 FQGNSA. For the CDR3, the DNA is TGTGCCAGCAGCTTAGCGAGGGGTTACAGGGTGAACACTGAAGCTTTCTTT. Its translation is CASSLARGYRVNTEAFF.

A single count supports this clone. This chain joins TRBV27 and TRBJ1-4; no clear D. The germline V gene encodes CDR1 MNHEY and CDR2 SMNVEV (reference sequence). V was shortened by 7 bases and J by 0 bases, with 6 bases between the two germline ends. The CDR3 spans 13 residues. Written as DNA, the CDR3 is TGTGCCAGCAAGACGGCAACTAATGAAAAACTGTTTTTT. It specifies CASKTATNEKLFF.

The V gene is TRBV6-5, the J gene TRBJ2-7, with D tentatively TRBD1 (6 bases). Between the trimmed V and J ends, which lost 10 bases and 7 bases, there was a span of 20 bases. The CDR3 has 13 amino acids. Germline CDR1 reads MNHEY; CDR2 reads SVGAGI. CDR3 residues: CATRQAGRGEQYF. The CDR3 DNA reads as TGTGCCACACGACAGGCCGGGCGAGGGGAGCAGTACTTC.

This chain links TRBV2 with TRBJ1-2; D perhaps matches TRBD1 (5 bases). V lost 6 bases, J lost 0 bases, and 8 bases lay in between. CDR1 and CDR2 from the germline V gene are SNHLY and FYNNEI. This CDR3 has 13 residues. The CDR3 DNA follows: TGTGCCAGCAGGGGGGTCTCTAACTATGGCTACACCTTC. Translated, it gives CASRGVSNYGYTF.

V and J are TRBV5-1 and TRBJ1-2, with 10 bases fitting TRBD1. Germline V gene data show CDR1 as SGHRS and CDR2 as YFSETQ. Trimming at V came to 4 bases and at J to 8 bases, leaving 14 bases not matched to a gene. The CDR3 totals 16 residues. CDR3 bases: TGCGCCAGCAGCCAAACGGGACAGGGGTTTTCGTTGGGCTACACCTTC. Translating it yields CASSQTGQGFSLGYTF.

The CDR3 region has the DNA TGTGCCAGCTCCCTAGAGGGTAGCGGCGGGGAGACCCAGTACTTC. Amino acids: CASSLEGSGGETQYF. The chain couples TRBV18 to TRBJ2-5, with a weak D call TRBD2 (6 bases). The germline gives CDR1 KGHSH, CDR2 LQKENI. V lost 6 bases to trimming and J lost 5 bases, with 19 bases between them. The length of the CDR3 is 15 residues.

This sequence joins TRBV7-9 and TRBJ2-2, with D possibly being TRBD1 (6 bases). Trimming shortened V by 5 bases and J by 0 bases, and 19 bases separated the two germline ends. This CDR3 has 18 residues. From germline, CDR1 is SEHNR and CDR2 FQNEAQ (reference sequence). CDR3 region: CASSPTGQTFANTGELFF. CDR3 in DNA: TGTGCCAGCAGCCCGACTGGACAGACCTTCGCGAACACCGGGGAGCTGTTTTTT.

Comment on this clone: The same CDR3 is also encoded by other DNA sequences in this sample. The rearrangement joins TRBV3-1 (or the pseudogene TRBV3-2) to TRBJ1-1; D uncertain. The germline CDR1 and CDR2 sequences are LGHDT and YNNKEL (reference sequence). The V end lost 3 bases, the J end lost 1 base, and 6 bases lay between the germline ends. This CDR3 contains 13 residues. The CDR3, as DNA: TGTGCCAGCAGCCAGGGCGAGAACACTGAAGCTTTCTTT. Its protein product is CASSQGENTEAFF.

The J gene is TRBJ1-4, the V gene TRBV23-1; TRBD1 might be the D (5 bases). TRBV23-1 is an ORF, and what it does is uncertain. Trimming pared 8 bases from V and 5 bases from J, leaving 24 bases between. The CDR3 contains 17 residues. CDR3 sequence (DNA): TGCGCCAGCTGTACGGAGAAAGGACCTCCAGGGAATGAAAAACTGTTTTTT. Translation gives CASCTEKGPPGNEKLFF.

This rearrangement joins TRBV10-2 to TRBJ1-3; D may be TRBD1 (5 bases). The CDR3 runs 16 residues. The germline V and J ends were trimmed by 3 bases and 4 bases, with 16 bases remaining between them. Germline assignment: CDR1 WSHSY and CDR2 SAAADI. The CDR3 DNA is TGCGCCAGCAGTGAAAGGAGAAGGGGCTGGGGAAACACCATATATTTT. Its translation is CASSERRRGWGNTIYF.

The chain is built from TRBV19 and TRBJ2-7; 8 bases are a match to TRBD1. The V and J ends lost 3 bases and 2 bases, in that order; junction bases with no gene match: 6. Germline CDR1 and CDR2: LNHDA and SQIVND (reference sequence). This CDR3 has 15 residues. CDR3 region: CASSIGDRRTYEQYF. The CDR3 DNA sequence: TGTGCCAGTAGTATTGGGGACAGGAGGACCTACGAGCAGTACTTC.

V gene TRBV11-2 combines with J gene TRBJ2-7; possibly TRBD2 for D (6 bases). The ends were cut back, 3 bases at V and 2 bases at J, with 14 bases in the middle. The CDR3 covers 15 residues. Germline V gene lookup returns CDR1 SGHAT and CDR2 FQNNGV. CDR3 amino acids: CASSLHGEVAYEQYF. CDR3 nucleotides: TGTGCCAGCAGCTTGCATGGGGAGGTAGCCTACGAGCAGTACTTC.

The chain is built from TRBV3-1 (or the pseudogene TRBV3-2) and TRBJ2-1; 8 bases map to TRBD1. The ends lost 5 bases at V and 10 bases at J; junction bases unmatched: 7. The germline CDR1 and CDR2 sequences are LGHDT and YNNKEL (reference sequence). The CDR3 totals 13 residues. In DNA form, the CDR3 reads TGTGCCAGCAGCATCAGGGGGCCTGGCGAGCAGTTCTTC. Its translation: CASSIRGPGEQFF.

V usage is TRBV18 and J usage is TRBJ1-1; D is possibly TRBD1 (6 bases). Trimming stripped 1 base from V and 0 bases from J, with 15 bases between. This CDR3 has 17 amino acids. Per germline, CDR1 KGHSH and CDR2 LQKENI. The CDR3, as DNA: TGTGCCAGCTCACCACTCGGGGCGGGGGCTATGAACACTGAAGCTTTCTTT. It yields the protein CASSPLGAGAMNTEAFF.

The gene calls are TRBV5-1 and TRBJ1-1, with D tentatively TRBD1 (5 bases). CDR1 and CDR2 (germline): SGHRS, YFSETQ. The CDR3 covers 14 residues. V dropped 0 bases and J dropped 5 bases, with 11 bases sitting between them. The CDR3 coding sequence is TGCGCCAGCAGCTTGGTGGGGGATGGGACTGAAGCTTTCTTT. It translates to CASSLVGDGTEAFF.

The chain is built from TRBV12-3 or TRBV12-4 and TRBJ2-4, with unresolved D. CDR3 length equals 13 residues. Between the trimmed V and J ends, which lost 5 bases and 0 bases, there was a span of 5 bases. CDR3 nucleotide sequence: TGTGCCAGCAGTAGGGAAGCCAAAAACATTCAGTACTTC. Amino acids: CASSREAKNIQYF.

The rearrangement links TRBV15 to TRBJ1-2; TRBD1 matches 10 bases. The CDR3 is made up of 15 amino acids. The ends lost 5 bases at V and 4 bases at J; junction bases unmatched: 7. Germline assignment: CDR1 LNHNV and CDR2 YYDKDF (reference sequence). The CDR3 loop is CATSSRTGGIYGYTF. DNA of the CDR3: TGTGCCACCAGCTCCCGGACAGGGGGTATCTATGGCTACACCTTC.

This clone was found a few times. This chain uses TRBV4-2 with TRBJ2-7; maybe TRBD1 (6 bases). CDR1 is LGHNA and CDR2 is YNFKEQ in the germline V gene. Between the trimmed V and J ends, which lost 1 base and 1 base, there was a span of 11 bases. CDR3 size: 15 residues. The CDR3 loop is CASSQVRGNSYEQYF. In DNA, the CDR3 is TGTGCCAGCAGCCAAGTAAGGGGGAATTCCTACGAGCAGTACTTC.

V is TRBV18 and J is TRBJ1-4, with 7 bases fitting TRBD1. The V gene's germline CDR1 is KGHSH and CDR2 LQKENI. With V trimmed by 5 bases and J by 8 bases, 11 bases remained unmatched. This CDR3 spans 15 amino acids. DNA of the CDR3: TGTGCCAGCTCAGGAAACGACAGGGTGAGGGAAAAACTGTTTTTT. Its protein is CASSGNDRVREKLFF.

The V gene is TRBV11-2, the J gene TRBJ2-7; 8 nucleotides match TRBD2. V lost 5 bases to trimming and J lost 2 bases; unmatched junction nucleotides: 5. This CDR3 has 14 amino acids. Per the germline V gene, CDR1 is SGHAT and CDR2 is FQNNGV. The CDR3 reads CASSPGLAAYEQYF. As DNA, the CDR3 is TGTGCCAGCAGCCCCGGACTAGCAGCCTACGAGCAGTACTTC.

The rearrangement joins TRBV9 to TRBJ1-6; D is uncertain. There are 13 residues in the CDR3. The germline V gene has CDR1 SGDLS and CDR2 YYNGEE. Trimming stripped 0 bases from V and 7 bases from J, with 5 bases between. CDR3 amino acids: CASSVGPNSPLHF. CDR3 DNA sequence: TGTGCCAGCAGCGTAGGACCCAATTCACCCCTCCACTTT.